The rows below give T cell receptor beta chains drawn from one sample of a study of blood T cell repertoires in COVID-19. Method: immunoSEQ multiplex PCR; TCRdb's copy keeps in-frame clones and lacks some. The table has nearly 350,000 clones, about 88% seen once. Sequences were obtained from PBMCs or T cells enriched from blood (not recorded which). These receptors were obtained from a young woman who had recovered from COVID-19. Both conserved end residues are part of each CDR3. The D gene is left open where the match is weak. The size entry is marked missing in some rows and otherwise reads once, few, many or a size class.

v_call,j_call,d_call,clone_size,cdr3_nt,cdr3_aa
TRBV7-8,TRBJ1-2,TRBD1,-,TGTGCCAGCAGCTCAGAGACAGGGTATGGCTACACCTTC,CASSSETGYGYTF
TRBV21-1,TRBJ1-5,-,-,TGTGCCAGCAGCAGGAAGGGGCGCAATCAGCCCCAGCATTTT,CASSRKGRNQPQHF
TRBV7-2,TRBJ1-2,-,-,TGTGCCAGCAGCCCCCGGAGGTCCGGGAGAGGCTACACCTTC,CASSPRRSGRGYTF
TRBV28,TRBJ1-2,TRBD1,-,TGTGCCAGCACCGACAGGGGGCTGGTTGGCTACACCTTC,CASTDRGLVGYTF
TRBV7-2,TRBJ2-7,-,-,TGTGCCAGCAGCTTCCCACTTATTGACGAGCAGTACTTC,CASSFPLIDEQYF
TRBV5-1,TRBJ1-4,TRBD1,-,TGCGCCAGCAGCCCTACCGGGACAGGGACTGAAAAACTGTTTTTT,CASSPTGTGTEKLFF
TRBV7-9,TRBJ2-3,TRBD2,-,TGTGCCAGCAGCCCCCCGGGGGGGCGCGCAGATACGCAGTATTTT,CASSPPGGRADTQYF
TRBV6-5,TRBJ1-2,TRBD1,-,TGTGCCACCGGTGGACAGGGACTTTCTAACTATGGCTACACCTTC,CATGGQGLSNYGYTF
TRBV6-5,TRBJ1-2,-,-,TGTGCCAGCAGTTATGGGGGGGGCACCACCTTC,CASSYGGGTTF
TRBV29-1,TRBJ1-2,-,-,TGCAGCGCCGAATTTGGCTGGTATGGCTACACCTTC,CSAEFGWYGYTF
TRBV28,TRBJ1-2,-,-,TGTGCCAGCAGTTTAGATGAGGGAAACTATGGCTACACCTTC,CASSLDEGNYGYTF
TRBV5-5,TRBJ1-5,TRBD1,-,TGTGCCAGCAGCTTGGTCGGGGGACAGGGGGCGAGGCCCCAGCATTTT,CASSLVGGQGARPQHF
TRBV29-1,TRBJ1-2,TRBD1,-,TGCAGCGTTGAAGCCCAACAGGGGGGCGGCTACACCTTC,CSVEAQQGGGYTF
TRBV2,TRBJ2-2,-,-,TGTGCCAGCAATACTTTAGGACAGACCACCGGGGAGCTGTTTTTT,CASNTLGQTTGELFF
TRBV25-1,TRBJ1-6,TRBD1,few,TGTGCCAGCAGTACAGGGGTATTCTATAATTCACCCCTCCACTTT,CASSTGVFYNSPLHF
TRBV5-1,TRBJ1-1,-,-,TGCGCCAGCAGCTTGGCCACGAACAGTCGCATGAACACTGAAGCTTTCTTT,CASSLATNSRMNTEAFF
TRBV15,TRBJ1-2,TRBD1,-,TGTGCCACCAGCAGAGATCTGGGACAGGGGGATTCTGGCTACACCTTC,CATSRDLGQGDSGYTF
TRBV5-4,TRBJ2-3,-,-,TGTGCCAGTTATCCCTTTACAGAAATCTCAGATACGCAGTATTTT,CASYPFTEISDTQYF
TRBV2,TRBJ1-5,-,-,TGTGCCAGCAGTGAAGGGGGCGCGGGGCAGCCCCAGCATTTT,CASSEGGAGQPQHF
TRBV15,TRBJ1-1,TRBD1,-,TGTGCCACCAGCAGAGCCACGGGGACAGGAGGCACTGAAGCTTTCTTT,CATSRATGTGGTEAFF
TRBV5-8,TRBJ1-6,-,-,TGTGCCAGCAGCTTAAGGTCAGGGCCGATAACGGATTCACCCCTCCACTTT,CASSLRSGPITDSPLHF
TRBV30,TRBJ1-2,-,-,TGTGCCTGGAGTGTACAGGGAGGGTCTAACTATGGCTACACCTTC,CAWSVQGGSNYGYTF
TRBV29-1,TRBJ1-2,-,-,TGCAGCGTTGAAATACGGTCCTATGGCTACACCTTC,CSVEIRSYGYTF
TRBV24-1,TRBJ2-5,TRBD2,-,TGTGCCACCAGTGATTTGCCTGGACGGGGGGTACAAGAGACCCAGTACTTC,CATSDLPGRGVQETQYF